This TCR beta chain originates from a study of spatial heterogeneity in lung cancer. Trimming took 4 bases from V and 6 from J; bases not matched to a gene: 6. CDR3 length equals 13 residues. CDR1 DFQATT and CDR2 SNEGSKA come from the germline V gene (reference sequence). The time point: sample taken at primary tumor resection. Whole RNA from tumor, nontumor lung or frozen PBMC was sequenced unsorted. On this clonotype: The antigen is unknown.

General observations from the study: Whereas they appeared in blood less at follow-up, ubiquitous expanded tumor TCRs appeared there more at resection.

Individually, TCR cDNA molecules were each labelled with a unique molecular identifier. TCRdb analysed the 5' RACE reads with MiXCR anew, one entry per CDR3 protein. Of about 38,000 distinct CDR3 sequences in the sample, approximately 7.5% were seen once. The sample in question was PBMCs, obtained at surgery. This receptor was obtained from a male donor with early-stage non-small cell lung cancer. J is TRBJ1-1 and V is TRBV20-1, with 9 nucleotides matching TRBD1. The DNA of the CDR3 is TGCAGTGCTAAGACAGGGGGGTTCGCTGAAGCTTTCTTT. As protein: CSAKTGGFAEAFF.